This T cell receptor (beta chain) was profiled in a study of spatial heterogeneity in lung cancer. As concerns this clonotype: No antigen is known for it. This may be a read error, as it is one base from a much larger clone. The conserved phenylalanine or tryptophan is not found at the CDR3 terminus, so this likely reflects a read error.

The germline V gene encodes CDR1 MNHNY and CDR2 SVGAGI (reference sequence). The CDR3 length is 13 residues. V shed 8 bases and J shed 2 bases, with 12 bases lying between them. Time point noted: sample taken at primary tumor resection. The roughly 79 donors had untreated early-stage non-small cell lung cancer. Unsorted tumor, nontumor lung tissue or cryopreserved PBMC supplied the whole RNA. Study results and limitations: The estimated TCR-seq coverage of tumor T cells amounted to approximately 7.1% when looking at alpha chains and more than 11% when looking at beta chains. Mutation counts in tumors were tracked by counts of expanded intratumoral alpha and beta TCRs.

All TCR cDNA molecules were individually tagged with a unique molecular identifier. TCRdb analysed the 5' RACE reads with MiXCR anew, one entry per CDR3 protein. Of 9,500 to 11,000 distinct CDR3 sequences in the sample, approximately 8.7% were seen once. The clonotype originates from a female donor with early-stage non-small cell lung cancer. The specimen comprised lung tumor tissue, sampled at surgery. The chain combines TRBV6-6 with TRBJ1-2, with unresolved D. The chain's CDR3 is CASLVPANYGYTS. The CDR3 DNA sequence: TGTGCCAGCTTGGTCCCAGCGAACTATGGCTACACCTCC.